This T cell receptor (beta chain) was observed in a study of PD-1 blockade in classical Hodgkin lymphoma. Turning to the study itself: Nivolumab was given intravenously to patients at 3 mg/kg every 2 weeks. The study, taken as a whole, reports: It was among complete responders that baseline diversity resembled that of newly diagnosed patients. A reduction in baseline TCR diversity was reportedly seen in newly diagnosed patients relative to healthy donors.

The CDR3 has 14 amino acids. V lost 5 bases, J lost 2 bases, and 13 bases lay in between. Germline V CDR1 and CDR2: MNHNY, SVGAGI (reference sequence). The time point here: cycle 4 day 1 (C4D1), after about 6 weeks of nivolumab. In every patient, relapse followed autologous stem cell transplantation, while exposure to brentuximab vedotin differed. Here immunoSEQ multiplex PCR was the method, and the copy in TCRdb shows in-frame clones only, minus some. This table has almost 95,000 clones, more than 80% appearing once. Turning to this clone: Its specificity is unknown.

This sample comprised peripheral blood mononuclear cells (PBMCs), obtained before the fourth cycle of nivolumab. The genes are TRBV6-6 and TRBJ2-7; unclear D gene. This TCR came from a human donor with classical Hodgkin lymphoma. As DNA, the CDR3 is TGTGCCAGCAGTCCCGCGGTAGGGCCCTACGAGCAGTACTTC. Protein sequence: CASSPAVGPYEQYF.